What follows are 11 T cell receptor beta chains derived from one specimen sequenced in a study of blood T cell repertoires in COVID-19 (TCRdb year 2020). The receptor library was made with the immunoSEQ multiplex PCR assay. As stored in TCRdb, this immuneACCESS dataset retains in-frame rearrangements with V and J assigned. A fraction of the clones does not appear; measured against another copy, unresolved V genes explain less than half of the discrepancy, and the remainder lacks a known reason. Across this sample there are under 350,000 clones, with roughly nine tenths seen only once. About 1.7% of the sample comes from the top ten. Material for sequencing was PBMCs or T cells enriched from blood (not recorded which). Receptors were obtained from a woman in her forties who had recovered from COVID-19.

This clone appeared once. The rearrangement links TRBV7-3 to TRBJ2-2; 7 bases match TRBD2. Germline CDR1 SGHTA, CDR2 FQGTGA. The CDR3 covers 15 residues. Trimming cost V 2 bases and J 8 bases; bases outside gene matches: 8. The CDR3 sequence is CASSLPLAPPGELFF. The CDR3 DNA follows: TGTGCCAGCAGCTTACCACTAGCGCCTCCGGGGGAGCTGTTTTTT. Variable domain in full (rest from reference TRBV7-3 and TRBJ2-2): GAGVSQTPSNKVTEKGKYVELRCDPISGHTALYWYRQSLGQGPEFLIYFQGTGAADDSGLPNDRFFAVRPEGSVSTLKIQRTERGDSAVYLCASSLPLAPPGELFFGEGSRLTVL.

The CDR3 reads CATSRGETRETQYF. DNA for the CDR3: TGTGCCACCAGCAGAGGAGAGACTAGGGAGACCCAGTACTTC. The gene calls are TRBV15 and TRBJ2-5; TRBD2 is a possible D gene (6 bases). Germline V gene lookup returns CDR1 LNHNV and CDR2 YYDKDF (reference sequence). The V gene lost 1 base and the J gene lost 5 bases, with 11 bases spanning the gap. The CDR3 has 14 amino acids.

This chain uses TRBV24-1 with TRBJ1-5; D perhaps matches TRBD1 (6 bases). Germline values: CDR1 KGHDR, CDR2 SFDVKD. The CDR3 sequence is 14 residues long. The ends were cut back, 4 bases at V and 1 base at J, with 7 bases in the middle. In nucleotides, the CDR3 is TGTGCCACCAGTGAGCAGGGGAGCAATCAGCCCCAGCATTTT. Residues: CATSEQGSNQPQHF.

The chain is built from TRBV5-1 and TRBJ2-1; 11 bases are shared with TRBD2. Germline CDR1 reads SGHRS; CDR2 reads YFSETQ. Unmatched junction bases numbered 10, after V lost 0 bases and J lost 8 bases. CDR3 length: 17 residues. The CDR3 loop is CASSLGATSGSVHEQFF. CDR3 coding DNA: TGCGCCAGCAGCTTGGGGGCCACTAGCGGGAGTGTGCATGAGCAGTTCTTC.

The chain combines TRBV9 with TRBJ1-3, with D uncertain. The CDR3 is 13 amino acids. Germline assignment: CDR1 SGDLS and CDR2 YYNGEE. V lost 4 bases, J lost 2 bases, and 7 bases lay in between. The CDR3, as DNA: TGTGCCAGCAGCCCTAGTGCTGGAAACACCATATATTTT. Residues: CASSPSAGNTIYF.

The chain carries TRBV3-1 (or the pseudogene TRBV3-2) and TRBJ2-7; 10 bases map to TRBD2. V lost 1 base to trimming and J lost 2 bases; unmatched junction nucleotides: 2. CDR3 size: 15 residues. The germline V gene has CDR1 LGHDT and CDR2 YNNKEL (reference sequence). The CDR3 coding sequence is TGTGCCAGCAGCCAAGCTAGCGGGGGTGCCTACGAGCAGTACTTC. Translation gives CASSQASGGAYEQYF.

The chain employs TRBV19 and TRBJ1-4; D gene unclear. This CDR3 has 15 amino acids. Germline-derived CDR1 and CDR2 are LNHDA and SQIVND (reference sequence). V lost 7 bases and J 3 bases, leaving 15 bases between the germline ends. CDR3: CASKGTGVPNEKLFF. The CDR3 bases are TGTGCCAGTAAAGGTACGGGAGTGCCTAATGAAAAACTGTTTTTT.

V is TRBV18 and J is TRBJ2-5, with 9 bases aligning to TRBD2. CDR1 is KGHSH and CDR2 is LQKENI in the germline V gene. J lost 0 bases, V lost 4 bases, and 3 bases had no gene match. The CDR3 length is 15 residues. CDR3 nucleotides: TGTGCCAGCTCACAAGTAGCGGGAGACCAAGAGACCCAGTACTTC. Translated, it gives CASSQVAGDQETQYF.

The V gene is TRBV5-1, the J gene TRBJ1-2; 8 bases fit TRBD1. With 2 bases clipped from V and 2 bases from J, the junction kept 2 bases outside the gene matches. Germline CDR1 reads SGHRS; CDR2 reads YFSETQ. This CDR3 contains 14 residues. The CDR3 DNA follows: TGCGCCAGCAGCTTACAGGGGGTGAACTATGGCTACACCTTC. Translated: CASSLQGVNYGYTF. The whole variable domain, remainder taken from reference TRBV5-1 and TRBJ1-2, is KAGVTQTPRYLIKTRGQQVTLSCSPISGHRSVSWYQQTPGQGLQFLFEYFSETQRNKGNFPGRFSGRQFSNSRSEMNVSTLELGDSALYLCASSLQGVNYGYTFGSGTRLTVV.

This chain uses TRBV2 with TRBJ1-1; D is possibly TRBD1 (6 bases). V was cut by 4 bases and J by 4 bases, with 10 bases left in between. The CDR3 is made up of 13 amino acids. Germline V gene sequence: CDR1 SNHLY, CDR2 FYNNEI. CDR3 region: CASSVAGVTEAFF. The CDR3 nucleotides read TGTGCCAGCAGTGTGGCAGGGGTCACTGAAGCTTTCTTT.

V and J are TRBV10-3 and TRBJ2-7; 11 bases are shared with TRBD1. The CDR3 consists of 13 residues. Trimming at V came to 11 bases and at J to 2 bases, leaving 5 bases not matched to a gene. Germline values: CDR1 ENHRY, CDR2 SYGVKD. CDR3 sequence (DNA): TGTGCCGCCCGGACAGGGGGCACCTACGAGCAGTACTTC. It encodes CAARTGGTYEQYF.